Listed here are 3 T cell receptor beta chains from one sample, sequenced in a study of cytotoxic CD8 clonotypes in ibrutinib-treated CLL. Sequenced by immunoSEQ multiplex PCR; TCRdb stores in-frame clones only, minus some. The sample carries 52,000 or so clones, roughly 54% recorded once. The specimen was PBMCs, collected at disease progression, from a patient treated with ibrutinib. These receptors originate from a human donor with chronic lymphocytic leukemia.

This clone has more than one count but fewer than ten. The chain combines TRBV4-2 with TRBJ1-5; D is unresolved. The germline gives CDR1 LGHNA, CDR2 YNFKEQ. The CDR3 consists of 14 residues. V lost 0 bases, J lost 0 bases, and 3 bases lay in between. The CDR3 DNA sequence: TGTGCCAGCAGCCAAGAGGGTAGCAATCAGCCCCAGCATTTT. It encodes CASSQEGSNQPQHF.

This clone showed up just a few times. V gene TRBV7-9 combines with J gene TRBJ2-7; no clear D. Germline CDR1 SEHNR, CDR2 FQNEAQ (reference sequence). Trimming left V 5 bases short and J 1 base short, with 6 bases between. The CDR3 runs to 12 residues. The CDR3 nucleotides are TGTGCCAGCAGCCAGTCGTCCTACGAGCAGTACTTC. Its protein product is CASSQSSYEQYF.

V is TRBV25-1 and J is TRBJ2-5; 7 nucleotides align to TRBD1. V shed 4 bases and J 5 bases; nucleotides not matched to a gene: 10. Germline V gene sequence: CDR1 MGHDK, CDR2 SYGVNS. This CDR3 comprises 15 residues. CDR3 protein: CASSAHRGAGETQYF. CDR3 sequence (DNA): TGTGCCAGCAGTGCCCACAGGGGCGCGGGTGAGACCCAGTACTTC.